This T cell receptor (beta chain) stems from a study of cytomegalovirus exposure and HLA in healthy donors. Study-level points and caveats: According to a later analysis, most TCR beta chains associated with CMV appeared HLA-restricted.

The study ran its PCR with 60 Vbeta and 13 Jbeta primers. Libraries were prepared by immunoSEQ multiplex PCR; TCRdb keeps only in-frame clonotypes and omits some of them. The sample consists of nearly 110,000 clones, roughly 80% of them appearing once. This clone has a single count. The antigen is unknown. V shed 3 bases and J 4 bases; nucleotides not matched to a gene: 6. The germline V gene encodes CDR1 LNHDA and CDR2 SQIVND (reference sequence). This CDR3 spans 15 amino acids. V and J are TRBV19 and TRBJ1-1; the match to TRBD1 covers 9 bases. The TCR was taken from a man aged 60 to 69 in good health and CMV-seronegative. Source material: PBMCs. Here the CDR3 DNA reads TGTGCCAGTAGTATGAAGGGACAGGGAGGCACTGAAGCTTTCTTT. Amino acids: CASSMKGQGGTEAFF.